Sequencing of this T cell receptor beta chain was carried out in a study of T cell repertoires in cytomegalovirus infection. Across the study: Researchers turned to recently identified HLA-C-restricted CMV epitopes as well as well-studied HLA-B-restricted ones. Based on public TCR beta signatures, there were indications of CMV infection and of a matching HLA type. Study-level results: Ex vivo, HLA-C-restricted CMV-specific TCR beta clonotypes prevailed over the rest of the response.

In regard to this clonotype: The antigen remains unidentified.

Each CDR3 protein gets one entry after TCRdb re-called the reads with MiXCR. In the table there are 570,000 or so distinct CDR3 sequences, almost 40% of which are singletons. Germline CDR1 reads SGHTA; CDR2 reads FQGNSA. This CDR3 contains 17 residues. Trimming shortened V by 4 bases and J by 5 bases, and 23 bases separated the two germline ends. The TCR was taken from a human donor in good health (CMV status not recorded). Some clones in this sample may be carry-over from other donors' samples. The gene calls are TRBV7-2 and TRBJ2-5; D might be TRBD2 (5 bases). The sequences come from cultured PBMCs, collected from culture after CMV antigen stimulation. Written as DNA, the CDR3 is TGTGCCAGCAGCTCTCTCGGGGAGCCCCACACAAGGGAGACCCAGTACTTC. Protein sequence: CASSSLGEPHTRETQYF.